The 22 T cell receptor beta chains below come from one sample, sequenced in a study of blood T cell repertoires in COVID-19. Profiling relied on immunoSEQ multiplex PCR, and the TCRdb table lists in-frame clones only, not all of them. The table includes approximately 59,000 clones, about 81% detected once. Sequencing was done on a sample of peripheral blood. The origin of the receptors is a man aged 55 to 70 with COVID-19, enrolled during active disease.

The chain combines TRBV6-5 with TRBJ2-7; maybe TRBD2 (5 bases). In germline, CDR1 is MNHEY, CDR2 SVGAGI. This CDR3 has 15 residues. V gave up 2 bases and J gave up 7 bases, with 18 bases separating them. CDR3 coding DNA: TGTGCCAGCAGTTACCTCCCGGGGTCAGCGGCTGAGCAGTACTTC. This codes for CASSYLPGSAAEQYF.

The CDR3 protein is CASSLRGDYEQYF. CDR3 in DNA: TGTGCCAGCAGCTTGAGGGGTGACTACGAGCAGTACTTC. This chain joins TRBV5-4 and TRBJ2-7, with a tentative D call TRBD1 (5 bases). Germline values: CDR1 SGHNT, CDR2 YYREEE (reference sequence). The CDR3 has 13 amino acids. Deletions cut 1 base from V and 3 bases from J, with 8 bases between. The complete variable domain, with remaining parts taken from reference TRBV5-4 and TRBJ2-7, reads ETGVTQSPTHLIKTRGQQVTLRCSSQSGHNTVSWYQQALGQGPQFIFQYYREEENGRGNFPPRFSGLQFPNYSSELNVNALELDDSALYLCASSLRGDYEQYFGPGTRLTVT.

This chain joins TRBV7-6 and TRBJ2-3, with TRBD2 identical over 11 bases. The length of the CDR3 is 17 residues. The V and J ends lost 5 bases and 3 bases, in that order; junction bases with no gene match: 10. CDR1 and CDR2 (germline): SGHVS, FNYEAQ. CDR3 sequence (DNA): TGTGCCAGCAGCCTGGGACTAGCGGTATCGGCGACAGATACGCAGTATTTT. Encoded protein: CASSLGLAVSATDTQYF.

For the CDR3, the DNA is TGTGCCAGCTCACCACCGTTAGGAGGACTAGGGGCACCCTACTCTGGGGCCAACGTCCTGACTTTC. This sequence encodes CASSPPLGGLGAPYSGANVLTF. The V and J genes are TRBV18 and TRBJ2-6, with 7 bases that match TRBD2. The CDR3 covers 22 residues. The germline V gene has CDR1 KGHSH and CDR2 LQKENI. With V trimmed by 0 bases and J by 0 bases, 17 bases remained unmatched.

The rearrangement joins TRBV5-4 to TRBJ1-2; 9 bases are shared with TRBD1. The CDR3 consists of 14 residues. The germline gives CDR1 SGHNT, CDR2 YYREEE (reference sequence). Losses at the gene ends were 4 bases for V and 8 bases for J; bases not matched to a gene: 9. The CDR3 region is CASSIGQGSDGYTF. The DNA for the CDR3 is TGTGCCAGCAGCATCGGACAGGGGTCAGACGGCTACACCTTC.

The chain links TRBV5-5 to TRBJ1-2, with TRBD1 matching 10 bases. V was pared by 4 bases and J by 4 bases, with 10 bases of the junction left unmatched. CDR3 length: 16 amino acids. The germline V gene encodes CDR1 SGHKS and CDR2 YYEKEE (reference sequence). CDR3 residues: CASSQALGQGSYGYTF. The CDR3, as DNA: TGTGCCAGCAGCCAGGCATTGGGACAGGGGAGCTATGGCTACACCTTC.

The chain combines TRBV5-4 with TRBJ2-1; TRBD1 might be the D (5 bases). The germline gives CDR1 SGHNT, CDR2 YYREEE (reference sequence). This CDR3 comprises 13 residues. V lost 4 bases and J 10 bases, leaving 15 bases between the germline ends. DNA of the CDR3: TGTGCCAGCAGCCGTTTCCAGGGATGGGAGCAGTTCTTC. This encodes CASSRFQGWEQFF.

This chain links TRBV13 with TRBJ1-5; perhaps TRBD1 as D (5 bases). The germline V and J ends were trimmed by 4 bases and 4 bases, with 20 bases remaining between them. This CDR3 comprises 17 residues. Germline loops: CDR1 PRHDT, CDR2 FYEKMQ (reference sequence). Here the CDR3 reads CASSSDIRQGGNQPQHF. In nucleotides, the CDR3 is TGTGCCAGCAGCTCGGATATCCGGCAGGGTGGAAATCAGCCCCAGCATTTT.

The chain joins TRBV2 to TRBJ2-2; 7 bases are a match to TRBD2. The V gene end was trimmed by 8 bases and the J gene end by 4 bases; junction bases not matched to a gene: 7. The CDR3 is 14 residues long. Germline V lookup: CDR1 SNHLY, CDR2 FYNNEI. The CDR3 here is CASRGGKSTGELFF. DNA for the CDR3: TGTGCCAGCCGCGGGGGTAAATCCACCGGGGAGCTGTTTTTT.

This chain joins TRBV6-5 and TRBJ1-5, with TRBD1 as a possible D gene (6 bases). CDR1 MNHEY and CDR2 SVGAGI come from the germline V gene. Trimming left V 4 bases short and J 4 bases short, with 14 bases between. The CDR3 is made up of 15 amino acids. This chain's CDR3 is CASSFTGGANQPQHF. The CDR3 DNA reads TGTGCCAGCAGTTTCACGGGGGGGGCAAATCAGCCCCAGCATTTT.

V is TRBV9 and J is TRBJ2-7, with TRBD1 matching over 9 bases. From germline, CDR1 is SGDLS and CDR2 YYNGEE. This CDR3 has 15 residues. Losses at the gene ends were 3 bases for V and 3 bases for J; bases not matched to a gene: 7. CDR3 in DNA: TGTGCCAGCAGCGATCCCGGGACAGGGAGCTACGAGCAGTACTTC. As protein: CASSDPGTGSYEQYF.

This chain's CDR3 is CASSSRNPYEQYF. The CDR3 DNA sequence: TGTGCCAGCAGCTCCAGAAATCCCTACGAGCAGTACTTC. The rearrangement joins TRBV7-2 to TRBJ2-7; no reliable D call. The CDR3 has 13 residues. Germline lookup yields CDR1 SGHTA and CDR2 FQGNSA. The V end was cut by 4 bases, the J end by 2 bases, with 9 bases between.

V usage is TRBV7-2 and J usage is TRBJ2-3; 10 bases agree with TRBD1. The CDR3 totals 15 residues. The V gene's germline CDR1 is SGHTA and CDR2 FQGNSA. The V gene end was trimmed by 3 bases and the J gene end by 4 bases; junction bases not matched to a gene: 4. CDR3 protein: CASSFSTGGADTQYF. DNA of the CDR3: TGTGCCAGCAGCTTCTCGACAGGGGGCGCAGATACGCAGTATTTT.

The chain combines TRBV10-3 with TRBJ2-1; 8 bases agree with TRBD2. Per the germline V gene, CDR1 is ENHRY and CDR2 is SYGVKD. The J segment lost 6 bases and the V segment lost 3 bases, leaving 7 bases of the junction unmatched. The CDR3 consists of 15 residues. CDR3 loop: CAISERAGVRNEQFF. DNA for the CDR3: TGTGCCATCAGTGAAAGAGCGGGAGTCCGCAATGAGCAGTTCTTC.

CDR3: CASSASGGTDTQYF. CDR3 coding DNA: TGTGCCAGCAGCGCTAGCGGAGGGACAGATACGCAGTATTTT. The chain couples TRBV6-5 to TRBJ2-3, with 7 bases matching TRBD2. The V and J ends lost 6 bases and 3 bases, in that order; junction bases with no gene match: 6. Germline V CDR1 and CDR2: MNHEY, SVGAGI. The length of the CDR3 is 14 residues.

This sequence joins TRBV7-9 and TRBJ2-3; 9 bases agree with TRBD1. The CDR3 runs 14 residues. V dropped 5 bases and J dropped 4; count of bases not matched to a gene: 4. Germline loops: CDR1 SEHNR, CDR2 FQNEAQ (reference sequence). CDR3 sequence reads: CASSPGQGPDTQYF. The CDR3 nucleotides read TGTGCCAGCAGCCCGGGACAGGGCCCAGATACGCAGTATTTT.

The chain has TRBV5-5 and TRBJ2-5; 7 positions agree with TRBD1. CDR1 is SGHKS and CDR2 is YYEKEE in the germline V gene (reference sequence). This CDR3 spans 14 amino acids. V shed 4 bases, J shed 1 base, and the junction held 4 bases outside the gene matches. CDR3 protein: CASSTTGLQETQYF. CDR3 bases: TGTGCCAGCAGCACGACAGGGCTCCAAGAGACCCAGTACTTC.

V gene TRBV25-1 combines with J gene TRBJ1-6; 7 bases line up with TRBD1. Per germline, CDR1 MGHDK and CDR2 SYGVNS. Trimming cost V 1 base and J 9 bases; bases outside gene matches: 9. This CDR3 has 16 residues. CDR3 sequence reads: CASSEFNNRGGSPLHF. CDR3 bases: TGTGCCAGCAGTGAATTCAATAACAGGGGAGGTTCACCCCTCCACTTT.

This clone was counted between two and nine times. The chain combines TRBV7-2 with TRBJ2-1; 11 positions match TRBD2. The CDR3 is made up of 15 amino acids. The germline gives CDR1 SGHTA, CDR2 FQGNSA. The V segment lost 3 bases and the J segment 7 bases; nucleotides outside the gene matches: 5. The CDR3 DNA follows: TGTGCCAGCAGCTTTCTAGCGGGGGGACAAAATGAGCAGTTCTTC. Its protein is CASSFLAGGQNEQFF.

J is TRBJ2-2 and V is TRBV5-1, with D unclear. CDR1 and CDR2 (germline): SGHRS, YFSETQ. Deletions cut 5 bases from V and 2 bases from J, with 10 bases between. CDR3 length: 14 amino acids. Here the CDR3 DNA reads TGCGCCAGCAGGAGGCAGCTTAACACCGGGGAGCTGTTTTTT. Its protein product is CASRRQLNTGELFF. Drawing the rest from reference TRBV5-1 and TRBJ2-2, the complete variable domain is KAGVTQTPRYLIKTRGQQVTLSCSPISGHRSVSWYQQTPGQGLQFLFEYFSETQRNKGNFPGRFSGRQFSNSRSEMNVSTLELGDSALYLCASRRQLNTGELFFGEGSRLTVL.

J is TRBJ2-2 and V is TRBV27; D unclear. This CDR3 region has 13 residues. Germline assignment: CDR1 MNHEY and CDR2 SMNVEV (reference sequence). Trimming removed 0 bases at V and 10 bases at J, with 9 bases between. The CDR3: CASSLSAPEELFF. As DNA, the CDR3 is TGTGCCAGCAGTTTATCGGCTCCCGAGGAGCTGTTTTTT.

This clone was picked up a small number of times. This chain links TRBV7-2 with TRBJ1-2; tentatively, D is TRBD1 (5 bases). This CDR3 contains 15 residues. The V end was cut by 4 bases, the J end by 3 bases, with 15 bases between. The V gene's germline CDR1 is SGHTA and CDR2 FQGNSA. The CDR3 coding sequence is TGTGCCAGCAGCTCTGGCGGGGGAAACGACTATGGCTACACCTTC. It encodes CASSSGGGNDYGYTF.